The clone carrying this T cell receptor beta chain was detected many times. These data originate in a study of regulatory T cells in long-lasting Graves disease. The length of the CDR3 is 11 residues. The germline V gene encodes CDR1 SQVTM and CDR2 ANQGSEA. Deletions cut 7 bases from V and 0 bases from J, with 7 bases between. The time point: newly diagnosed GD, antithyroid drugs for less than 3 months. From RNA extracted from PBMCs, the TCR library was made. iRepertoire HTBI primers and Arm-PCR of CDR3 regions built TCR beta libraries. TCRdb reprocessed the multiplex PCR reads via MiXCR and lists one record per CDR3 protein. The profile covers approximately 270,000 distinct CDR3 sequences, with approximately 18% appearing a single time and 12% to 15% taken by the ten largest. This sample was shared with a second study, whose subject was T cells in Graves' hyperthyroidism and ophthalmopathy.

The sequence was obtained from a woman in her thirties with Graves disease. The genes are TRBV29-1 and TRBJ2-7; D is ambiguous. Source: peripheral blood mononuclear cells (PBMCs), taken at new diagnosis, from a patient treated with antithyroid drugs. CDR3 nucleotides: TGCAGCGCCGGGTCCTCCTACGAGCAGTACTTC. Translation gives CSAGSSYEQYF.